Listed below are T cell receptor beta chains from one sample, sequenced in a study of human T cells and chemical hapten exposure. TCRdb reprocessed the RACE reads via MiXCR and lists one record per CDR3 protein. Of approximately 60,000 distinct CDR3 sequences in the sample, 9.3% were seen once. The source was whole blood, collected in connection with sensitization to the hapten diphenylcyclopropenone (DPC). The receptors derive from a woman aged 35 to 49 with alopecia areata. Some clones in this sample may be carry-over from other donors' samples. Each CDR3 is given with its conserved first and last residue. A D gene is named only where the DNA matches it firmly. Size is omitted from some rows. Given values are once, few, many or a class for expanded clones.

j_call clone_size v_call d_call cdr3_aa cdr3_nt
TRBJ1-5 - TRBV2 - CASSETRQPQHF TGTGCCAGCAGTGAAACGCGGCAGCCCCAGCATTTT
TRBJ1-2 many TRBV5-1 TRBD1 CASSLGRQGAYGYTF TGCGCCAGCAGCTTGGGGAGACAGGGGGCCTATGGCTACACCTTC
TRBJ1-5 many TRBV20-1 - CSARDPQRGNQPQHF TGCAGTGCTAGAGATCCCCAGCGGGGCAATCAGCCCCAGCATTTT
TRBJ1-1 many TRBV6-6 - CASSYPEGGNTEAFF TGTGCCAGCAGTTACCCTGAGGGGGGCAATACTGAAGCTTTCTTT
TRBJ2-7 many TRBV20-1 - CSARRDLTYEQYF TGCAGTGCTAGGCGGGACTTAACCTACGAGCAGTACTTC
TRBJ2-5 - TRBV9 - CASSVTGKETQYF TGTGCCAGCAGCGTAACCGGGAAAGAGACCCAGTACTTC
TRBJ2-1 many TRBV29-1 TRBD1 CSVVRQGAAEQFF TGCAGCGTTGTTCGGCAGGGGGCTGCTGAGCAGTTCTTC
TRBJ2-7 many TRBV7-2 - CASSPRAEYEQYF TGTGCCAGCAGCCCTCGGGCCGAATACGAGCAGTACTTC
TRBJ2-7 - TRBV4-3 TRBD1 CASSTRQGYEQYF TGCGCCAGCAGCACTCGACAGGGCTACGAGCAGTACTTC
TRBJ2-3 many TRBV23-1 TRBD2 CASSPRTSGATDTQYF TGCGCCAGCAGTCCACGGACTAGCGGGGCCACAGATACGCAGTATTTT
TRBJ2-7 many TRBV3-1 - CASSQDLGSTYEQYF TGTGCCAGCAGCCAAGATCTGGGCAGTACCTACGAGCAGTACTTC
TRBJ1-1 many TRBV6-5 - CASGPRGGDTEAFF TGTGCCAGCGGGCCAAGGGGGGGGGACACTGAAGCTTTCTTT
TRBJ2-5 - TRBV11-2 TRBD2 CASSLGLDQETQYF TGTGCCAGCAGCTTGGGACTAGACCAAGAGACCCAGTACTTC
TRBJ1-5 few TRBV7-2 - CASSRRAYNQPQHF TGTGCCAGCAGCCGACGGGCCTATAATCAGCCCCAGCATTTT
TRBJ1-4 many TRBV4-3 - CASSHRTRGEKLFF TGCGCCAGCAGCCATCGCACTCGGGGTGAAAAACTGTTTTTT
TRBJ2-1 many TRBV20-1 TRBD2 CSARGRGGNEQFF TGCAGTGCTAGAGGTCGGGGGGGTAATGAGCAGTTCTTC
TRBJ2-2 many TRBV7-9 - CASRIPTWDTGELFF TGTGCCAGCAGGATACCAACTTGGGACACCGGGGAGCTGTTTTTT
TRBJ2-3 many TRBV7-8 TRBD1 CATTKGTGRGDTQYF TGTGCCACCACGAAGGGGACAGGGAGGGGAGATACGCAGTATTTT
TRBJ1-6 many TRBV6-2/TRBV6-3 - CASSYGAGNDSPLHF TGTGCCAGCAGTTACGGCGCGGGAAATGATTCACCCCTCCACTTT
TRBJ1-1 many TRBV6-2/TRBV6-3 - CATTRQGSNTEAFF TGTGCCACCACGCGGCAGGGGTCGAACACTGAAGCTTTCTTT
TRBJ2-3 few TRBV4-2 TRBD2 CASSHYTSGDTQYF TGTGCCAGCAGCCATTACACTAGCGGCGATACGCAGTATTTT
TRBJ1-4 - TRBV5-6 - CASSRSYLATNEKLFF TGTGCCAGCAGCCGGTCTTATTTAGCAACTAATGAAAAACTGTTTTTT
TRBJ2-2 many TRBV7-3 - CASIKGRTANTGELFF TGTGCCAGCATCAAAGGGAGGACTGCCAACACCGGGGAGCTGTTTTTT
TRBJ1-1 - TRBV3-1 - CASSQRAGQGTEAFF TGTGCCAGCAGCCAAAGGGCCGGTCAGGGGACTGAAGCTTTCTTT
TRBJ2-3 few TRBV9 TRBD2 CASGISGAITDTQYF TGTGCCAGCGGGATTAGCGGGGCCATTACAGATACGCAGTATTTT
TRBJ1-4 - TRBV6-2/TRBV6-3 TRBD1 CASRLTGMDEKLFF TGTGCCAGCAGACTGACAGGGATGGATGAAAAACTGTTTTTT
TRBJ2-1 many TRBV30 TRBD2 CAWSWGGEGNEQFF TGTGCCTGGAGTTGGGGCGGGGAGGGCAATGAGCAGTTCTTC
TRBJ1-5 few TRBV4-1 - CASSQDINQPQHF TGCGCCAGCAGCCAGGACATTAATCAGCCCCAGCATTTT
TRBJ1-3 many TRBV5-4 - CASSVGIDRSSGNTIYF TGTGCCAGCAGCGTCGGGATAGACCGATCGTCTGGAAACACCATATATTTT
TRBJ1-1 few TRBV6-5 - CASRRAGRYTEAFF TGTGCCAGCAGGAGGGCAGGGAGGTACACTGAAGCTTTCTTT
TRBJ1-2 many TRBV18 TRBD1 CASSPPGQGHYGYTF TGTGCCAGCTCACCACCGGGACAGGGACACTATGGCTACACCTTC
TRBJ1-1 many TRBV7-9 - CASSKRQKNTEAFF TGTGCCAGCAGCAAAAGACAGAAGAACACTGAAGCTTTCTTT
TRBJ1-1 many TRBV12-3/TRBV12-4 - CASSIPSREGTEAFF TGTGCCAGCAGTATCCCCAGCAGGGAGGGCACTGAAGCTTTCTTT
TRBJ1-2 many TRBV4-3 - CASSQVFQGSYGYTF TGCGCCAGCAGCCAAGTTTTCCAGGGTTCCTATGGCTACACCTTC
TRBJ2-7 few TRBV25-1 - CASSESPNYEQYF TGTGCCAGCAGTGAATCCCCGAACTACGAGCAGTACTTC
TRBJ1-4 few TRBV4-1 TRBD1 CASSQGLQGINEKLFF TGCGCCAGCAGCCAAGGACTACAGGGGATTAATGAAAAACTGTTTTTT
TRBJ1-2 many TRBV19 - CASSPTTGEAFYGYTF TGTGCCAGTAGTCCGACCACAGGTGAAGCTTTCTATGGCTACACCTTC